The TCR beta chain under discussion was sequenced for a study of T cell responses to AZD1222 COVID-19 vaccine. Findings of the study overall: It was only after the peak T cell response that any repertoires were sampled. Distributed over spike, vaccine-associated CD4 TCRs predominated at 160-218 and 743-854. Regions left unmutated in variants are reportedly the target of nearly half of spike-specific TCRs. A mostly white British donor set with more females was recruited, and clonal diversity was possibly underestimated.

Note on this clone: The antigen remains undetermined. Other DNA sequences in the same sample also yield this CDR3.

Germline V gene lookup returns CDR1 MNHNS and CDR2 SASEGT. The ends were cut back, 3 bases at V and 6 bases at J, with 3 bases in the middle. This CDR3 has 11 residues. Profiling relied on immunoSEQ multiplex PCR, and the TCRdb table lists in-frame clones only, not all of them. The data show about 200,000 clones, about 92% seen once. The sequences come from peripheral blood, collected on day 0 of MenACWY control vaccination. This sequence joins TRBV6-1 and TRBJ1-5; no definite D call. This clonotype was obtained from an adult in good health. The CDR3: CASSEVQPQHF. In nucleotides, the CDR3 is TGTGCCAGCAGTGAGGTTCAGCCCCAGCATTTT.